The 4 T cell receptor beta chains listed next were all sequenced from one sample in a study of cytomegalovirus exposure and HLA in healthy donors. The repertoire was sequenced with immunoSEQ multiplex PCR; TCRdb's copy has only in-frame clones and lacks some. The data hold 92,000 or so clones, with roughly 96% observed a single time. Material for sequencing was PBMCs. These receptors were collected from a man aged 18 to 29 in good health and CMV-seronegative.

The rearrangement uses TRBV11-2 and TRBJ1-2, with D perhaps TRBD1 (5 bases). CDR3 length: 13 amino acids. The germline CDR1 and CDR2 sequences are SGHAT and FQNNGV. The V end lost 4 bases, the J end lost 5 bases, and 11 bases lay between the germline ends. The CDR3: CASSSAGTYGYTF. In DNA form, the CDR3 reads TGTGCCAGCAGCTCGGCAGGGACTTATGGCTACACCTTC. The full variable domain, rest sourced from reference TRBV11-2 and TRBJ1-2, is EAGVAQSPRYKIIEKRQSVAFWCNPISGHATLYWYQQILGQGPKLLIQFQNNGVVDDSQLPKDRFSAERLKGVDSTLKIQPAKLEDSAVYLCASSSAGTYGYTFGSGTRLTVV.

The chain carries TRBV30 and TRBJ2-2, with TRBD2 matching over 7 bases. Looked up from germline, CDR1 is GTSNPN and CDR2 is SVGIG (reference sequence). Losses at the gene ends were 2 bases for V and 6 bases for J; bases not matched to a gene: 6. This CDR3 is 14 amino acids long. The CDR3 DNA reads TGTGCCTGGAGTACTAGAACTAGCGCCGGGGAGCTGTTTTTT. Translation: CAWSTRTSAGELFF. The complete variable domain, with remaining parts taken from reference TRBV30 and TRBJ2-2, reads SQTIHQWPATLVQPVGSPLSLECTVEGTSNPNLYWYRQAAGRGLQLLFYSVGIGQISSEVPQNLSASRPQDRQFILSSKKLLLSDSGFYLCAWSTRTSAGELFFGEGSRLTVL.

The V gene is TRBV15, the J gene TRBJ2-7, with TRBD2 matching 12 bases. The ends lost 4 bases at V and 7 bases at J; junction bases unmatched: 11. Per germline, CDR1 LNHNV and CDR2 YYDKDF (reference sequence). The CDR3 runs to 16 residues. DNA for the CDR3: TGTGCCACCAGCATCCCGACTAGCGGGAGAGTTGGAGAGCAGTACTTC. Its protein is CATSIPTSGRVGEQYF.

As DNA, the CDR3 is TGTGCCAGCAGTCCCGGCGGGGGCAGGACTGAAGCTTTCTTT. Protein product: CASSPGGGRTEAFF. The J gene is TRBJ1-1, the V gene TRBV6-5; D perhaps matches TRBD1 (6 bases). The CDR3 is 14 amino acids. The V gene lost 5 bases and the J gene lost 5 bases, with 15 bases spanning the gap. Germline V gene lookup returns CDR1 MNHEY and CDR2 SVGAGI.